This entry is about one T cell receptor (beta chain). Ten or more counts support this clonotype. Its binding antigen is unknown. Per-nucleotide qualities are absent, and no much larger clonotype sits a single base away. The CDR3, cysteine through phenylalanine, is 17 amino acids long. The sequence is cut down to CDR3 DNA, 51 bases in frame from base 1. Reading the germline V gene gives CDR1 SGHAT and CDR2 FQNNGV. Relative to germline, V is missing 3 bases and J is missing 5 bases, with 12 bases of the junction outside any gene match. The data derive from a study of identical twins (dated by TCRdb to the mid-2010s). Regarding the complete study: TCR alpha and beta repertoires from monozygotic twins, unrelated adults of various ages and cord blood were deep-sequenced to test whether fetal clonotypes persist. To rule out contamination, the twin experiments were replicated at different times with different library preparation protocols.

Only healthy Caucasian donors were included. The twin cohort comprised three pairs of female monozygotic twins, all aged roughly 18 to 30 years. Positive isolation kits from Invitrogen were used to isolate the CD4+ and CD8+ T cell populations. The library was made by 5' RACE. The instrument given in TCRdb is Illumina HiSeq 2000. Template switching introduced a universal primer binding site; the final cDNA contained a unique molecular identifier, enabling accurate counting of TCR cDNA molecules. Specific primers in the conserved constant-segment region were used to synthesize first-strand cDNA for TCR alpha and beta chains. Each cDNA library was double barcoded, with a SMART-Mk sample barcode plus Illumina barcodes, to control for contamination. TruSeq adapter sequences along with Illumina sample barcodes were introduced in two successive PCR steps. The Illumina HiSeq platform was used with custom primers to sequence TCR alpha and beta cDNA libraries. Per the authors' processing: Unique molecular identifiers were extracted from raw reads with MiGEC, and CDR3 positions were determined with MiXCR. Recombination models were inferred per individual with the repgenHMM and IGoR tools using an EM algorithm. Shared clonotype analysis was performed with the tcR package in R, normalizing sharing by the product of cloneset sizes. To study raw recombination free of thymic and clonal selection effects, out-of-frame nonproductive sequences were analyzed. TCRdb trimmed public reads at Q25 via fastp, called clones via MiXCR and kept in-frame beta chains. Here each entry gathers all rows of one CDR3 protein and keeps the most common genes and DNA. TCRdb, not the authors, supplied the V and J calls. In this sample the table shows over 250,000 distinct CDR3 sequences, over 8.5% of which occur a single time. The ten largest clones capture 7% to 8.5% of the sample.

The paper's findings and limits, for the study overall: Invariant T cells such as MAIT and iNKT could partly confound zero-insertion analyses, though diverse VJ usage argued against this for most clonotypes. In monozygotic twins, out-of-frame TCR alpha sharing was systematically underestimated by recombination models, although the models agreed with sharing between unrelated individuals. Compared with coincidental sharing between unrelated individuals, out-of-frame TCR alpha sequences shared between twins had an excess of sequences with low generation probability. A weaker excess of twin sharing was found in beta out-of-frame sequences because the signal-to-noise ratio was lowered by fewer shared sequences. Abundant cord blood beta clonotypes had fewer insertions, young adult naive repertoires showed a similar but weaker trend, and memory repertoires showed no such trend. Because the same donors could not be followed over many years, conclusions were based on cross-sectional statistical analysis.

These data also formed part of another study, on yellow fever vaccine responses in identical twins. Looking at the second paper: According to the authors, in identical twins the way T cells responded to vaccination appeared partly convergent and partly personalized. In the study, vaccine-responding T cell clones were precisely tracked in identical twins.

The material sequenced was CD8+ T cells sorted from blood. The chain employs TRBV11-2 and TRBJ2-3; 9 nucleotides in the junction match TRBD1. The sequence derives from a woman younger than 30 in good health. The base sequence is TGTGCCAGCAGCTTGGCCGGGACAGGGTCAAGGAGAGATACGCAGTATTTT. This gives the protein CASSLAGTGSRRDTQYF. When the CDR3 is completed using the reference TRBV11-2 and TRBJ2-3 genes on either side, the full variable domain is EAGVAQSPRYKIIEKRQSVAFWCNPISGHATLYWYQQILGQGPKLLIQFQNNGVVDDSQLPKDRFSAERLKGVDSTLKIQPAKLEDSAVYLCASSLAGTGSRRDTQYFGPGTRLTVL.